Below are 30 T cell receptor beta chains sequenced from a single sample in a study of cytomegalovirus exposure and HLA in healthy donors. The PCR made use of 60 Vbeta and 13 Jbeta primers. TCRdb's table, derived via immunoSEQ multiplex PCR, lists solely in-frame clones and lacks some. This sample has about 130,000 clones, with over 70% found just once. Sequences were obtained from PBMCs. Receptors originate from a woman aged 45-60 years in good health and CMV-seronegative.

The gene calls are TRBV14 and TRBJ2-1, with 8 positions matching TRBD2. The CDR3 runs to 16 residues. From germline, CDR1 is SGHDN and CDR2 FVKESK. After removal of 4 bases from V and 7 bases from J, the junction contained 12 bases not matched to a gene. The CDR3 DNA follows: TGTGCCAGCAGCCCCTTTAGCGCGGGAGGTCGGAATGAGCAGTTCTTC. Its protein product is CASSPFSAGGRNEQFF. Looking up the rest from reference TRBV14 and TRBJ2-1 gives the full variable domain: EAGVTQFPSHSVIEKGQTVTLRCDPISGHDNLYWYRRVMGKEIKFLLHFVKESKQDESGMPNNRFLAERTGGTYSTLKVQPAELEDSGVYFCASSPFSAGGRNEQFFGPGTRLTVL.

The chain employs TRBV7-9 and TRBJ1-1; 8 nucleotides match TRBD1. The CDR3 runs to 14 residues. Germline CDR1 SEHNR, CDR2 FQNEAQ (reference sequence). Germline trimming cut 1 base from V and 7 bases from J; bases unmatched to any gene: 5. In DNA, the CDR3 is TGTGCCAGCAGCTTAGGCCAGGGGGCCGTTGAAGCTTTCTTT. Its protein product is CASSLGQGAVEAFF. Together with reference TRBV7-9 and TRBJ1-1, the CDR3 gives the full variable domain: DTGVSQNPRHKITKRGQNVTFRCDPISEHNRLYWYRQTLGQGPEFLTYFQNEAQLEKSRLLSDRFSAERPKGSFSTLEIQRTEQGDSAMYLCASSLGQGAVEAFFGQGTRLTVV.

This clone was recorded only once. The chain links TRBV28 to TRBJ2-3; 9 bases line up with TRBD1. CDR1 MDHEN and CDR2 SYDVKM come from the germline V gene. There are 15 residues in the CDR3. J gave up 3 bases and V 6 bases, and 7 bases lay outside the gene matches. The CDR3 DNA reads TGTGCCAGCAGACAACAGGGGGCGCAGACAGATACGCAGTATTTT. Its translation is CASRQQGAQTDTQYF. Complete variable domain (other parts from reference TRBV28 and TRBJ2-3): DVKVTQSSRYLVKRTGEKVFLECVQDMDHENMFWYRQDPGLGLRLIYFSYDVKMKEKGDIPEGYSVSREKKERFSLILESASTNQTSMYLCASRQQGAQTDTQYFGPGTRLTVL.

This sequence joins TRBV5-8 and TRBJ1-1; TRBD1 agrees at 7 bases. The junction had 1 base not matched to a gene; V was cut back by 4 bases and J by 1 base. The germline CDR1 and CDR2 sequences are SGHTS and YDEGEE. The length of the CDR3 is 13 residues. CDR3 DNA: TGTGCCAGCAGCCGACAGGGGAACACTGAAGCTTTCTTT. This codes for CASSRQGNTEAFF.

The chain couples TRBV5-4 to TRBJ2-1; TRBD1 agrees at 7 bases. Germline V gene sequence: CDR1 SGHNT, CDR2 YYREEE (reference sequence). The CDR3 is made up of 16 amino acids. The V segment lost 3 bases and the J segment 8 bases; nucleotides outside the gene matches: 14. CDR3 nucleotides: TGTGCCAGCAGCTACGACGTGGGGACAGCGACCGATGAGCAGTTCTTC. Amino acids: CASSYDVGTATDEQFF.

The CDR3 DNA reads TGTGCCGTCCAGGGGGCGGGTGGGGCCAACGTCCTGACTTTC. Its protein is CAVQGAGGANVLTF. V gene TRBV10-3 combines with J gene TRBJ2-6; 8 bases align to TRBD1. The junction had 6 bases not matched to a gene; V was cut back by 11 bases and J by 3 bases. The CDR3 has 14 residues. The germline V gene has CDR1 ENHRY and CDR2 SYGVKD.

In this sample, this clone turned up a few times. The chain joins TRBV14 to TRBJ2-1; 13 nucleotides agree with TRBD2. Losses at the gene ends were 3 bases for V and 1 base for J; bases not matched to a gene: 12. Germline V lookup: CDR1 SGHDN, CDR2 FVKESK. The CDR3 sequence is 20 residues long. As DNA, the CDR3 is TGTGCCAGCAGCCAGAAACTAGCGGGAGGGTTTGCGGGGTCCTACAATGAGCAGTTCTTC. This gives the protein CASSQKLAGGFAGSYNEQFF.

This clone showed up just a few times. The chain couples TRBV18 to TRBJ2-3; D is unresolved. V lost 3 bases and J lost 0, with 10 bases in between. This CDR3 spans 15 amino acids. Per germline, CDR1 KGHSH and CDR2 LQKENI. The CDR3 DNA reads TGTGCCAGCTCACCCATGGCGGATAGCACAGATACGCAGTATTTT. Protein sequence: CASSPMADSTDTQYF.

The CDR3 is CASSLIGAGGRYNEQFF. CDR3 sequence (DNA): TGTGCCAGCAGCTTAATAGGGGCGGGAGGCCGCTACAATGAGCAGTTCTTC. The rearrangement joins TRBV7-3 to TRBJ2-1, with 8 bases matching TRBD2. In germline, CDR1 is SGHTA, CDR2 FQGTGA. V lost 1 base to trimming and J lost 3 bases; unmatched junction nucleotides: 8. The CDR3 runs to 17 residues.

This clone appeared a few times. The chain has TRBV7-3 and TRBJ2-7, with a tentative D call TRBD1 (6 bases). With 4 bases removed from V and 2 bases from J, the gap between germline ends came to 9 bases. Germline loops: CDR1 SGHTA, CDR2 FQGTGA. This CDR3 is built from 13 residues. The CDR3 coding sequence is TGTGCCAGCAGCTGGGGACAAGCCTACGAGCAGTACTTC. Translating it yields CASSWGQAYEQYF.

The chain joins TRBV9 to TRBJ2-1, with 8 nucleotides matching TRBD2. Germline CDR1 SGDLS, CDR2 YYNGEE. V dropped 3 bases and J dropped 6; count of bases not matched to a gene: 23. The length of the CDR3 is 20 residues. This CDR3 reads CASSAIMGGLVINKGNEQFF. Written as DNA, the CDR3 is TGTGCCAGCAGCGCAATTATGGGGGGACTAGTAATCAATAAGGGCAATGAGCAGTTCTTC.

CDR3 residues: CASSLVGSDTQYF. As DNA, the CDR3 is TGTGCCAGCAGCTTAGTGGGCTCCGATACGCAGTATTTT. The chain recombines TRBV7-2 with TRBJ2-3; D unresolved. Germline-derived CDR1 and CDR2 are SGHTA and FQGNSA. The CDR3 consists of 13 residues. The V end lost 1 base, the J end lost 6 bases, and 8 bases lay between the germline ends.

V and J are TRBV10-3 and TRBJ2-2; 10 bases are a match to TRBD2. The CDR3 runs to 16 residues. The ends lost 1 base at V and 8 bases at J; junction bases unmatched: 7. CDR1 and CDR2 from the germline V gene are ENHRY and SYGVKD. The CDR3 protein is CAISEWELAGLGELFF. The CDR3 DNA reads TGTGCCATCAGTGAGTGGGAACTAGCGGGATTGGGGGAGCTGTTTTTT.

J is TRBJ2-1 and V is TRBV4-1; TRBD2 might be the D (5 bases). V was trimmed by 4 bases and J by 1 base, leaving 11 bases between them. This CDR3 spans 15 amino acids. Germline V gene data show CDR1 as MGHRA and CDR2 as YSYEKL. CDR3 DNA: TGCGCCAGCAGCCCCGGAGGTTCGTCCTACAATGAGCAGTTCTTC. This translates into CASSPGGSSYNEQFF.

The chain uses TRBV6-4 and TRBJ2-2; D is possibly TRBD2 (6 bases). CDR1 MRHNA and CDR2 SNTAGT come from the germline V gene. V was trimmed by 9 bases and J by 5 bases, leaving 16 bases between them. CDR3 size: 14 residues. CDR3 sequence: CARRGAGRTGELFF. Here the CDR3 DNA reads TGTGCCAGGCGAGGGGCAGGGAGGACCGGGGAGCTGTTTTTT.

The rearrangement links TRBV7-6 to TRBJ2-7, with TRBD2 matching over 8 bases. Germline trimming cut 1 base from V and 2 bases from J; bases unmatched to any gene: 7. The CDR3 extends over 16 amino acids. Germline CDR1 and CDR2: SGHVS and FNYEAQ. The CDR3 DNA reads as TGTGCCAGCAGCTTAGAGGGACTAGTAAGCACCTACGAGCAGTACTTC. Residues: CASSLEGLVSTYEQYF.

The J gene is TRBJ2-1, the V gene TRBV30; 11 bases map to TRBD2. Per germline, CDR1 GTSNPN and CDR2 SVGIG (reference sequence). The CDR3 is 16 residues long. With 1 base clipped from V and 8 bases from J, the junction kept 10 bases outside the gene matches. CDR3 sequence reads: CAWSALIAGGPDEQFF. The CDR3 DNA is TGTGCCTGGAGTGCCCTAATAGCGGGAGGGCCCGATGAGCAGTTCTTC.

This clone was recorded only once. The chain couples TRBV28 to TRBJ2-7, with D perhaps matching TRBD2 (7 bases). The CDR3 has 15 residues. Trimming shortened V by 3 bases and J by 4 bases, and 16 bases separated the two germline ends. Per the germline V gene, CDR1 is MDHEN and CDR2 is SYDVKM. The CDR3 protein is CASSLGASGGYEQYF. The CDR3, as DNA: TGTGCCAGCAGTTTGGGGGCTAGCGGAGGATACGAGCAGTACTTC.

The table lists this clone with a few counts. The V call is TRBV29-1, the J call TRBJ1-5, with 7 bases lining up with TRBD1. The germline CDR1 and CDR2 sequences are SQVTM and ANQGSEA. V trimming: 7 bases; J trimming: 2 bases; junction bases outside the gene matches: 5. This CDR3 region has 13 residues. The CDR3 DNA reads TGCAGCGCCCAAACAGGGGGCAATCAGCCCCAGCATTTT. Translating gives CSAQTGGNQPQHF.

The gene calls are TRBV19 and TRBJ2-7; D is ambiguous. Germline CDR1 and CDR2: LNHDA and SQIVND (reference sequence). Between the trimmed V and J ends, which lost 3 bases and 2 bases, there was a span of 11 bases. The CDR3 spans 14 residues. CDR3 coding DNA: TGTGCCAGTAGTATCATCGGTCAGGCCTACGAGCAGTACTTC. It specifies CASSIIGQAYEQYF.

The chain links TRBV29-1 to TRBJ2-5; D gene unclear. The DNA end is a closer match to TRBJ2-7, so the J assignment may be wrong. Per the germline V gene, CDR1 is SQVTM and CDR2 is ANQGSEA. The CDR3 has 13 residues. As DNA, the CDR3 is TGCAGCGTTGTAACTGTCTACCTGTACGAGCAGTACTTC. Protein sequence: CSVVTVYLYEQYF.

The gene calls are TRBV7-3 and TRBJ1-3; 9 bases are a match to TRBD1. This CDR3 region has 16 residues. V was clipped by 3 bases and J by 3 bases; unmatched bases: 6. Per the germline V gene, CDR1 is SGHTA and CDR2 is FQGTGA. The CDR3 DNA follows: TGTGCCAGCAGCTTCAACCCGACAGGGGGTGGAAACACCATATATTTT. The encoded protein is CASSFNPTGGGNTIYF.

The chain joins TRBV19 to TRBJ2-1, with TRBD1 matching over 8 bases. This CDR3 is built from 14 residues. V gave up 7 bases and J gave up 2 bases; unmatched junction bases: 4. Looked up from germline, CDR1 is LNHDA and CDR2 is SQIVND (reference sequence). CDR3 sequence: CASKSGQAYNEQFF. CDR3 DNA sequence: TGTGCCAGTAAGTCGGGACAGGCCTACAATGAGCAGTTCTTC.

This clone was recorded once. The chain has TRBV7-3 and TRBJ2-5; tentative D call: TRBD1 (6 bases). The DNA end is more similar to TRBJ2-7, so the J call may be wrong. Germline V lookup: CDR1 SGHTA, CDR2 FQGTGA. This CDR3 is built from 12 residues. CDR3: CASSPQGLEQYF. The CDR3 DNA follows: TGTGCCAGCAGCCCGCAGGGGCTCGAGCAGTACTTC.

This clone occurred a few times. This chain's CDR3 is CASSTPGLAHNEQFF. In DNA, the CDR3 is TGTGCCAGCAGCACACCGGGACTAGCGCACAATGAGCAGTTCTTC. V and J are TRBV7-3 and TRBJ2-1; 10 bases fit TRBD2. CDR1 is SGHTA and CDR2 is FQGTGA in the germline V gene. V shed 5 bases, J shed 5 bases, and the junction held 6 bases outside the gene matches. CDR3 length: 15 residues.

This rearrangement joins TRBV2 to TRBJ2-2; TRBD2 is a possible D gene (6 bases). Trimming cost V 4 bases and J 7 bases, with 13 bases left between them. Looked up from germline, CDR1 is SNHLY and CDR2 is FYNNEI. This CDR3 comprises 14 residues. This CDR3 is CASSVKRAGGELFF. As DNA, the CDR3 is TGTGCCAGCAGTGTCAAGCGGGCAGGCGGGGAGCTGTTTTTT.

Turning to this clone: Other DNA sequences within the sample encode an identical CDR3. The chain has TRBV19 and TRBJ1-5, with D hard to call. Trimming shortened V by 5 bases and J by 2 bases, and 10 bases separated the two germline ends. In germline, CDR1 is LNHDA, CDR2 SQIVND (reference sequence). The CDR3 sequence is 14 residues long. The CDR3 is CASSGVGGNQPQHF. The CDR3 DNA sequence: TGTGCCAGTAGTGGGGTGGGAGGCAATCAGCCCCAGCATTTT.

This clone occurred a few times. This chain joins TRBV4-3 and TRBJ2-3, with a tentative D call TRBD1 (5 bases). Deletions cut 0 bases from V and 6 bases from J, with 16 bases between. Germline V gene sequence: CDR1 LGHNA, CDR2 YSLEER. This CDR3 contains 16 residues. In DNA form, the CDR3 reads TGCGCCAGCAGCCAAGAAAAAAGGGGTGAGGCGGATACGCAGTATTTT. The encoded protein is CASSQEKRGEADTQYF.

J is TRBJ2-3 and V is TRBV7-7; TRBD2 agrees at 8 bases. J gave up 5 bases and V 5 bases, and 6 bases lay outside the gene matches. Looked up from germline, CDR1 is SSHAT and CDR2 is FNYEAQ (reference sequence). This CDR3 contains 14 residues. CDR3 residues: CASSQGLEGDTQYF. For the CDR3, the DNA is TGTGCCAGCAGCCAGGGACTAGAGGGAGATACGCAGTATTTT.

The V and J genes are TRBV19 and TRBJ1-1, with D uncertain. This CDR3 spans 13 amino acids. Deletions cut 3 bases from V and 1 base from J, with 6 bases between. CDR1 and CDR2 (germline): LNHDA, SQIVND (reference sequence). The CDR3, as DNA: TGTGCCAGTAGTATCCTAGGGAACACTGAAGCTTTCTTT. Protein product: CASSILGNTEAFF.